The entry that follows covers one T cell receptor (beta chain) sequence. The specificity of this receptor is unknown. The record has no base qualities; no much larger clone is one base away. The entry originates in a study of cytomegalovirus exposure and HLA in healthy donors (dated by TCRdb to 2016 to 2017). Some background on the complete study: An earlier analysis of around 600 of the donors reported about 250 Gb of sequence data and 117 million unique TCR beta sequences from about 179 million T cells. Roughly 300 gigabases of sequencing data and around 80 million unique TCR sequences made up an early release that covered under 750 HLA-typed donors. Of the 300 to 500 genotyped donors, more than 75% were placed in the genetic ancestry cluster associated with self-reported Caucasian donors. The study was designed to test whether signatures of past pathogen exposure could be identified by cataloging public T cell receptors. The T cell repertoires of 670 or so subjects were profiled by immunosequencing and related to cytomegalovirus serostatus. Along with the approximately 650-subject first cohort, a separate validation cohort of more than 90 different subjects was used. To predict cytomegalovirus infection status, the study combined high-throughput TCR immunosequencing, statistical association of individual TCRs with disease status, and machine learning. A later analysis re-analyzed previously published TCR beta repertoires from about 730 donors and added high-resolution HLA genotyping to study TCR occurrence patterns. In the later analysis, no new phenotypic data were used to find candidate immune exposures; instead, reliance was placed on TCR beta sequences and their occurrence across donors. An earlier analysis of roughly 580 of the donors used high-throughput TCR beta sequencing to judge whether each TCR beta V gene segment behaved as functional or pseudogenic. Alongside the repertoire data, information on donor age, sex, ethnicity and CMV serostatus was compiled. A later genetic analysis took genome-wide SNP genotypes for about 65% of the 666 donors and used that subset as a discovery cohort. Every repertoire in the discovery cohort had been generated on one and the same sequencing platform. Class I and class II HLA loci were covered by the typing at four-digit resolution. Typing coverage varied by locus: roughly 629-640 donors for A, B, C, DRB1 and DQB1; about 520 for DQA1; more than 600 for DPA1; more than 450 for DPB1. Several DR-DQ haplotypes were handled as single units for association and clustering because linkage in the cohort was strong. Among roughly 400 genotyped donors of the cohort, an average of about 240,000 unique TCR beta nucleotide sequences was sequenced per donor, of which roughly 17% were non-productive. The paper as a whole reports these results and caveats: According to a later analysis, most CMV-associated TCR beta chains appeared to be HLA-restricted, and the HLA associations seemed to be driven largely by CMV exposure. The classifier was reported to diagnose cytomegalovirus status with high specificity and sensitivity in both the original and validation cohorts. The presence/absence analyses assumed that sequencing depth was roughly uniform across donors, and that assumption may not be true. Most TCR sequences were observed very rarely across donors, whereas some public TCRs were present in many individuals. In a later analysis, HLA-associated TCR beta chains showed more clonal expansion and lower generation probabilities than non-associated chains that were equally common. According to the authors, the approach could potentially be generalized to other disease states and immunological phenotypes. A cluster of highly shared sequence variants was judged likely to be a technical artifact of the sequencing pipeline. Immune exposure information for the cohort was limited to CMV serostatus. Correlated functional status among segregating V segments might be attributable to linkage disequilibrium, but an unknown experimental factor could not be ruled out. Because HLA typing was missing for some donors at each locus, association tests included only the typed subset. According to a later analysis, parvovirus B19, influenza, CMV and Epstein-Barr virus appeared linked to several top co-occurrence clusters. In an earlier analysis of roughly 560 of the donors, most TCR beta V segments were observed in productive rearrangements about 87% or about 30% of the time, broadly matching IMGT annotations. Some IMGT-functional V segments, including TRBV6-2 and TRBV6-3, could not be distinguished by the 87-base-pair reads and were therefore excluded. Because counts were too low, fewer than 20 rarely observed V segments, including chromosome 9 orphons, were excluded from the earlier analysis of 500 to 700 of the donors. A further reported finding was that TCR beta sequences accurately predicted the HLA-A and HLA-B alleles for most subjects in the first cohort. In vitro tests confirmed that a few of the cytomegalovirus-associated TCR beta chains recognize cytomegalovirus antigens. A later analysis found that TCR association rates varied across HLA loci, with DRB1 alleles showing the most associated TCRs and HLA-C alleles the fewest. The cohort was sequenced for TCR beta chains only, and without alpha or paired-chain data the features that could be detected were limited. Specific HLA alleles were associated with 16,951 TCR beta sequences at a false discovery rate of 0.05 in a later analysis. A total of fewer than 200 TCR beta chains were listed by the study as associated with cytomegalovirus. Assigning TCR associations to individual alleles was difficult when HLA alleles, especially DR and DQ, strongly co-occurred. Compared with the roughly 720-donor mean, donors in an Asian-associated ancestry cluster had fewer N-insertions in productive TCRs, according to a later genetic analysis. A later genetic analysis associated a missense DCLRE1C variant with V-gene and J-gene trimming of TCR beta chains, and an independent cohort replicated the association.

V has 6 bases trimmed and J has 3 bases trimmed; junction bases matching no gene number 9. Measured from the cysteine to the phenylalanine, the CDR3 is 17 residues long. CDR3 DNA is the only sequence kept; it has 51 bases, read in frame from the first base. Reading the germline V gene gives CDR1 SNHLY and CDR2 FYNNEI. In total, more than 500 healthy bone marrow donors made up the cohort. At the time of sampling, every cohort member was nominally healthy, though immune exposures that went unrecorded were likely present. The donor tested CMV seronegative and was one of the 352 seronegative cohort members. A peripheral blood sample was provided by each donor, and peripheral blood mononuclear cells were used for TCR beta sequencing. Genomic DNA was extracted from the blood cell samples with the Qiagen DNeasy Blood Extraction Kit. Library creation used the immunoSEQ multiplex PCR assay. For the multiplex PCR, a mixture combining 60 forward primers for TCR Vbeta segments and 13 reverse primers for TCR Jbeta segments was used. Amplification of the CDR3 region of rearranged TCR beta genes was performed with a multiplex PCR assay on genomic DNA. On the Illumina HiSeq System, the amplified TCR beta libraries were sequenced as 87-base-pair reads. In the paper's pipeline: A later analysis counted some 80 million unique TCR beta chains across the 640 or so repertoires, and about 10 million of these chains were shared by at least two donors. To remove PCR and sequencing errors, raw reads were error-corrected and collapsed into unique sequences using a nearest-neighbor algorithm that merged closely related sequences. To assign V, D and J gene segments, CDR3 sequences were aligned to IMGT reference sequences. Each retained sequence needed at least a six-nucleotide match to both a V gene segment and a J gene segment. A rearrangement counted as productive if the CDR3 had no stop codons and remained in frame with V and J, and every other rearrangement counted as non-productive. CDR3 was defined according to IMGT convention as the region running from the second conserved V-encoded cysteine to the conserved J-encoded phenylalanine. The earlier analysis of about 530 of the donors excluded any sequence lacking an unambiguous match to a single V gene segment. An earlier analysis of 587 of the donors called V segments functional above 56.7% productive rearrangements and segregating when the between-donor standard deviation exceeded 5%. A statistical classification framework was built to diagnose cytomegalovirus status from the catalog of TCR beta chain sequences. In a later analysis, TCR nucleotide sequences were compared against IMGT/GENE-DB human TR gene sequences so that V and J genes could be assigned. The TCRdist pipeline was used in a later analysis to assign CDR3 sequences and most-parsimonious VDJ recombination scenarios. In a later analysis, every TCR beta chain was defined by the combination of its CDR3 amino acid sequence and its V-gene family, and reads without a unique V-gene family were dropped. In a later analysis, a few hundred highly shared, low-generation-probability nucleotide sequences were removed to address suspected cross-contamination and a sequencing artifact. For each public chain, a later analysis derived a clonal expansion index from normalized ranks of inferred template counts within each repertoire. In a later analysis, generation probabilities were computed with a VDJ recombination model fitted to out-of-frame rearrangements, and the resulting probabilities were checked against IGoR. A later analysis scored TCR-TCR, TCR-HLA and TCR-CMV co-occurrence with hypergeometric tests, applying a repertoire-size bias correction to TCR pairs. False discovery rates were estimated in a later analysis by permuting HLA or CMV assignments 20 times. In a later analysis, co-occurring TCRs were grouped using DBSCAN, and TCRdist sequence similarity was added for clustering within HLA-allele-positive subsets. For co-occurrence clustering, repertoires with fewer than 30,000 or more than 120,000 public chains were excluded, along with 4 to 6 repertoires with anomalous nucleotide sharing. TCRdb limited this immuneACCESS table to in-frame rearrangements with V and J called. A share of clones is missing; checked studies link under half to unresolved V genes, and the rest is unexplained. V and J calls and clone size are copied from that table; D and trimming were computed from the DNA. The sample table shows about 200,000 clones, and 80% to 85% are seen once. Roughly 1.5% of the sample is held by the ten biggest clonotypes.

This sequence uses TRBV2 and TRBJ1-3; 12 of the junction bases match TRBD1. The sample consisted of PBMCs. The TCR sequence derives from a woman younger than 35 in good health and CMV-seronegative. The DNA sequence follows: TGTGCCAGCAGCGACCCCGGGACAGGGGGCGATGGAAACACCATATATTTT. Translated, this is CASSDPGTGGDGNTIYF.